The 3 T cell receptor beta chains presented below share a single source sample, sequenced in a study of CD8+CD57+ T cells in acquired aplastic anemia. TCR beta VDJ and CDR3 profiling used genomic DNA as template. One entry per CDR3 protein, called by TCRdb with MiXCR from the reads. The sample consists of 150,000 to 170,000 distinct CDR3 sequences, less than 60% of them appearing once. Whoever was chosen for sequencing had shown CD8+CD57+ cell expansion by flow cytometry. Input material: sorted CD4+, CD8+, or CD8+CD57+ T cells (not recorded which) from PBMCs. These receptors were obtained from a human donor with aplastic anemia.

This chain's CDR3 is CASSFGTGDEKLFF. The CDR3 DNA is TGTGCCAGCAGTTTTGGGACAGGGGATGAAAAACTGTTTTTT. The chain has TRBV12-3 or TRBV12-4 and TRBJ1-4; 10 bases line up with TRBD1. The V segment lost 3 bases and the J segment 6 bases; nucleotides outside the gene matches: 1. This CDR3 comprises 14 residues.

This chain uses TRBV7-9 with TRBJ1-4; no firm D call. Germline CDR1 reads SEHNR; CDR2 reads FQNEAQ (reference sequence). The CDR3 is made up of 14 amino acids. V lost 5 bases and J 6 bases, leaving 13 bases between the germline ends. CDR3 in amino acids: CASSPGVRDEKLFF. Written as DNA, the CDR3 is TGTGCCAGCAGCCCCGGGGTCCGTGATGAAAAACTGTTTTTT.

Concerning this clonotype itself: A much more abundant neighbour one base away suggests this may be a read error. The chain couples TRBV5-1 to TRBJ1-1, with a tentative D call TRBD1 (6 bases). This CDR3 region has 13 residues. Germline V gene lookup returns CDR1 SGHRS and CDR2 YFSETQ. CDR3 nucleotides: TGCGCCAGCAGCGCCACGGGGGCCCCTGAAGCTCTCTTT. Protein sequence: CASSATGAPEALF.